The 28 T cell receptor beta chains listed next were all sequenced from one sample in a study of T cells after yellow fever vaccination. TCRdb processed the 5' RACE reads anew with MiXCR; each CDR3 protein has one entry. The data show about 220,000 distinct CDR3 sequences, more than 3% seen once. The sequences come from CD4+ T cells sorted from PBMCs, collected 10 days after the yellow fever booster vaccination. The receptors stem from a man aged 18 to 29 who received the YFV17D yellow fever vaccine.

This clonotype has ten or more counts. CDR3 in amino acids: CASSQHRPSSYEQYV. The CDR3 coding sequence is TGTGCCAGCAGTCAGCACAGACCTAGCTCCTACGAGCAGTACGTC. The V call is TRBV5-5, the J call TRBJ2-7, with D unclear. CDR3 size: 15 residues. V was cut by 5 bases and J by 0 bases, with 15 bases left in between. Germline V lookup: CDR1 SGHKS, CDR2 YYEKEE (reference sequence).

This clonotype showed up many times. This sequence joins TRBV7-8 and TRBJ2-7; D is undetermined. V lost 5 bases, J lost 3 bases, and 14 bases lay in between. The V gene's germline CDR1 is SGHVS and CDR2 FQNEAQ. The CDR3 length is 14 residues. CDR3 DNA sequence: TGTGCCAGCAGCACAGCCACCCGCAGCTACGAGCAGTACTTC. Protein: CASSTATRSYEQYF. The whole variable domain, remainder taken from reference TRBV7-8 and TRBJ2-7, is GAGVSQSPRYKVAKRGQDVALRCDPISGHVSLFWYQQALGQGPEFLTYFQNEAQLDKSGLPSDRFFAERPEGSVSTLKIQRTQQEDSAVYLCASSTATRSYEQYFGPGTRLTVT.

This clonotype was detected ten times or more. The chain recombines TRBV7-2 with TRBJ2-1; 12 nucleotides agree with TRBD2. Germline-derived CDR1 and CDR2 are SGHTA and FQGNSA. This CDR3 contains 15 residues. With 2 bases clipped from V and 10 bases from J, the junction kept 6 bases outside the gene matches. CDR3 sequence: CASSLPSGGAGEQFF. Written as DNA, the CDR3 is TGTGCCAGCAGCTTACCTAGCGGGGGGGCTGGGGAGCAGTTCTTC. The variable domain in full, completed from reference TRBV7-2 and TRBJ2-1, reads GAGVSQSPSNKVTEKGKDVELRCDPISGHTALYWYRQSLGQGLEFLIYFQGNSAPDKSGLPSDRFSAERTGGSVSTLTIQRTQQEDSAVYLCASSLPSGGAGEQFFGPGTRLTVL.

This clonotype was detected a few times. The V and J genes are TRBV6-5 and TRBJ2-3; TRBD2 might be the D (7 bases). Germline V gene lookup returns CDR1 MNHEY and CDR2 SVGAGI. CDR3 length equals 17 residues. The V end lost 0 bases, the J end lost 10 bases, and 23 bases lay between the germline ends. The CDR3 DNA is TGTGCCAGCAGTTACTCGAGTCCAGGGGAGGGCCGCGGGTCGCAGTATTTT. It specifies CASSYSSPGEGRGSQYF.

This clonotype was picked up many times. This chain uses TRBV12-3 or TRBV12-4 with TRBJ2-1; a possible D gene is TRBD1 (5 bases). V was clipped by 5 bases and J by 10 bases, with 12 bases between them. This CDR3 contains 12 residues. CDR3 amino acids: CASSLQRGEQFF. The CDR3 nucleotides are TGTGCCAGCAGTCTACAAAGGGGAGAGCAGTTCTTC.

This clonotype was recorded at least ten times. The chain joins TRBV19 to TRBJ1-1, with D perhaps TRBD1 (5 bases). The length of the CDR3 is 15 residues. Deletions cut 5 bases from V and 1 base from J, with 14 bases between. Germline values: CDR1 LNHDA, CDR2 SQIVND (reference sequence). CDR3 in amino acids: CASSPWDAQNTEAFF. The CDR3 DNA is TGTGCCAGTAGTCCCTGGGACGCCCAGAACACTGAAGCTTTCTTT.

The table lists this clonotype with many counts. The J gene is TRBJ2-3, the V gene TRBV6-6; D might be TRBD2 (6 bases). This CDR3 spans 13 amino acids. Trimming pared 4 bases from V and 1 base from J, leaving 6 bases between. Germline V gene data show CDR1 as MNHNY and CDR2 as SVGAGI (reference sequence). The CDR3 region is CASSWGGTDTQYF. CDR3 DNA: TGTGCCAGCAGTTGGGGGGGCACAGATACGCAGTATTTT.

There are many counts of this clonotype. The chain employs TRBV9 and TRBJ1-4, with D possibly TRBD1 on 6 matching bases. This CDR3 has 15 residues. Germline V lookup: CDR1 SGDLS, CDR2 YYNGEE. V was pared by 4 bases and J by 0 bases, with 10 bases between. The CDR3 reads CASSPTGTTNEKLFF. The DNA of the CDR3 is TGTGCCAGCAGCCCAACAGGGACAACTAATGAAAAACTGTTTTTT. The entire variable domain, with the rest obtained from reference TRBV9 and TRBJ1-4, is as follows: DSGVTQTPKHLITATGQRVTLRCSPRSGDLSVYWYQQSLDQGLQFLIQYYNGEERAKGNILERFSAQQFPDLHSELNLSSLELGDSALYFCASSPTGTTNEKLFFGSGTQLSVL.

This clonotype occurred many times. This chain uses TRBV7-9 with TRBJ2-7; 12 positions match TRBD2. The germline V gene has CDR1 SEHNR and CDR2 FQNEAQ (reference sequence). Trimming at V came to 6 bases and at J to 6 bases, leaving 6 bases not matched to a gene. The CDR3 contains 14 residues. The DNA for the CDR3 is TGTGCCAGCAGTCCTCCGGGACTAGCGGGCGAGCAGTACGTC. Its protein is CASSPPGLAGEQYV.

This clonotype has a count of ten or more. This chain joins TRBV4-1 and TRBJ1-2; TRBD1 agrees at 8 bases. V trimming: 4 bases; J trimming: 8 bases; junction bases outside the gene matches: 9. CDR1 and CDR2 (germline): MGHRA, YSYEKL. The CDR3 is 14 amino acids. The CDR3 DNA follows: TGCGCCAGCAGCCGGCAGGGGGCAAACTCCGGCTACACCTTC. Translated: CASSRQGANSGYTF.

The chain is built from TRBV19 and TRBJ2-2; D is undetermined. This CDR3 region has 13 residues. The V gene's germline CDR1 is LNHDA and CDR2 SQIVND (reference sequence). Trimming stripped 7 bases from V and 4 bases from J, with 10 bases between. The CDR3 DNA sequence: TGTGCCAGTACCCCAGTCCGCACCGGGGAGCTGTTTTTT. Translated: CASTPVRTGELFF.

Ten or more counts support this clonotype. The chain couples TRBV5-1 to TRBJ2-7; no definite D call. There are 13 residues in the CDR3. Germline V gene data show CDR1 as SGHRS and CDR2 as YFSETQ. The V end was cut by 7 bases, the J end by 1 base, with 12 bases between. The DNA for the CDR3 is TGCGCCAGCCGGACGGTGGGATCCTACGAGCAGTACTTC. Its translation: CASRTVGSYEQYF.

This clonotype has just a few counts. The CDR3 loop is CSVIVPTDTQYF. Written as DNA, the CDR3 is TGCAGCGTTATAGTCCCCACAGATACGCAGTATTTT. This chain links TRBV29-1 with TRBJ2-3, with unresolved D. Germline CDR1 reads SQVTM; CDR2 reads ANQGSEA. Deletions cut 5 bases from V and 2 bases from J, with 8 bases between. CDR3 length equals 12 residues.

This clonotype was seen ten or more times. The chain has TRBV7-2 and TRBJ1-4, with D tentatively TRBD1 (6 bases). The ends were cut back, 5 bases at V and 10 bases at J, with 17 bases in the middle. CDR3 length equals 14 residues. The V gene's germline CDR1 is SGHTA and CDR2 FQGNSA. The CDR3 DNA reads TGTGCCAGCAGCCCTCGGGGGGGGGCCGGAAAACTGTTTTTT. Translated: CASSPRGGAGKLFF.

This clonotype came up many times. This chain joins TRBV18 and TRBJ1-3; D is perhaps TRBD1 (5 bases). This CDR3 is 16 amino acids long. Trimming left V 1 base short and J 0 bases short, with 10 bases between. Germline loops: CDR1 KGHSH, CDR2 LQKENI. The CDR3 loop is CASSPLDTFSGNTIYF. The DNA of the CDR3 is TGTGCCAGCTCACCACTGGACACCTTCTCTGGAAACACCATATATTTT.

This clonotype was counted a few times. This chain joins TRBV7-2 and TRBJ1-2, with D hard to call. V dropped 6 bases and J dropped 4 bases, with 15 bases sitting between them. Germline-derived CDR1 and CDR2 are SGHTA and FQGNSA. This CDR3 is 14 amino acids long. The CDR3 here is CASSSGPTSYGYTF. The CDR3 DNA reads TGTGCCAGCAGTTCCGGGCCGACCTCCTATGGCTACACCTTC.

This clonotype was picked up many times. V and J are TRBV6-5 and TRBJ1-1; D gene ambiguous. CDR1 MNHEY and CDR2 SVGAGI come from the germline V gene. Between the trimmed V and J ends, which lost 6 bases and 1 base, there was a span of 15 bases. This CDR3 is built from 15 residues. The DNA for the CDR3 is TGTGCCAGCAGGTATAATCGCTTAGCGAACACTGAAGCTTTCTTT. It is translated as CASRYNRLANTEAFF.

This clonotype has at least ten counts. The chain couples TRBV7-2 to TRBJ2-7; possibly TRBD1 for D (5 bases). The CDR3 runs to 14 residues. Germline CDR1 reads SGHTA; CDR2 reads FQGNSA. V was shortened by 5 bases and J by 4 bases, with 15 bases between the two germline ends. The DNA for the CDR3 is TGTGCCAGCAGCGTACAGGTGCTAGGGTACGAGCAGTACTTC. It specifies CASSVQVLGYEQYF.

This clonotype turned up a few times. This sequence joins TRBV29-1 and TRBJ2-1; the D gene is possibly TRBD2 (6 bases). The CDR3 consists of 13 residues. From germline, CDR1 is SQVTM and CDR2 ANQGSEA. V lost 7 bases and J 4 bases, leaving 14 bases between the germline ends. The CDR3 sequence: CSGSGLIYNEQFF. The CDR3 nucleotides are TGCAGCGGATCGGGACTTATTTACAATGAGCAGTTCTTC.

The chain couples TRBV19 to TRBJ2-5; 7 positions match TRBD2. Germline lookup yields CDR1 LNHDA and CDR2 SQIVND (reference sequence). This CDR3 is 12 amino acids long. The V and J ends lost 9 bases and 5 bases, in that order; junction bases with no gene match: 6. CDR3 region: CASRRGGETQYF. CDR3 nucleotides: TGTGCCAGCCGGAGGGGAGGGGAGACCCAGTACTTC.

The CDR3: CASSSSLRSNEQYF. CDR3 DNA: TGTGCCAGCAGCTCCTCGCTCCGGTCGAACGAGCAGTACTTC. The chain employs TRBV7-2 and TRBJ2-7; D uncertain. V lost 4 bases and J 5 bases, leaving 15 bases between the germline ends. Germline V gene sequence: CDR1 SGHTA, CDR2 FQGNSA. This CDR3 is built from 14 residues.

This clonotype was recorded at least ten times. The rearrangement links TRBV7-2 to TRBJ2-3; perhaps TRBD2 as D (6 bases). This CDR3 has 14 amino acids. Per the germline V gene, CDR1 is SGHTA and CDR2 is FQGNSA. Trimming shortened V by 6 bases and J by 1 base, and 11 bases separated the two germline ends. The CDR3 loop is CASSRVAGTDTQYF. The CDR3 DNA reads TGTGCCAGCAGTCGCGTAGCGGGCACAGATACGCAGTATTTT.

This clonotype was recorded many times. The chain has TRBV9 and TRBJ1-6; 7 bases are shared with TRBD1. The CDR3 is 14 amino acids. CDR1 SGDLS and CDR2 YYNGEE come from the germline V gene. After removal of 4 bases from V and 8 bases from J, the junction contained 6 bases not matched to a gene. The CDR3 bases are TGTGCCAGCAGCCGGACAGGTTTCTATTCACCCCTCCACTTT. This gives the protein CASSRTGFYSPLHF.

This clonotype occurred many times. The chain couples TRBV7-9 to TRBJ2-2; possible D gene TRBD2, 6 bases. Germline CDR1 reads SEHNR; CDR2 reads FQNEAQ (reference sequence). The CDR3 totals 14 residues. With 0 bases removed from V and 6 bases from J, the gap between germline ends came to 8 bases. CDR3 protein: CASSLAWGAGELFF. In DNA, the CDR3 is TGTGCCAGCAGCTTAGCGTGGGGGGCCGGGGAGCTGTTTTTT.

This clonotype was recorded a few times. The chain recombines TRBV5-1 with TRBJ2-1; D is perhaps TRBD2 (5 bases). CDR3 length: 12 residues. Germline V gene data show CDR1 as SGHRS and CDR2 as YFSETQ. With 0 bases removed from V and 8 bases from J, the gap between germline ends came to 6 bases. CDR3: CASSLVGDEQFF. The DNA of the CDR3 is TGCGCCAGCAGCTTGGTGGGAGATGAGCAGTTCTTC.

The chain combines TRBV5-5 with TRBJ2-7; TRBD1 matches 11 bases. CDR3 size: 16 residues. Germline assignment: CDR1 SGHKS and CDR2 YYEKEE (reference sequence). Trimming cost V 3 bases and J 7 bases; bases outside gene matches: 12. DNA for the CDR3: TGTGCCAGCAGCTGGCTCCCAGGACAGGGGGCGGGGGAGCAGTACTTC. It yields the protein CASSWLPGQGAGEQYF.

This clonotype was seen many times. The chain uses TRBV11-2 and TRBJ2-1; maybe TRBD2 (5 bases). The CDR3 extends over 13 amino acids. Trimming stripped 6 bases from V and 7 bases from J, with 13 bases between. Germline lookup yields CDR1 SGHAT and CDR2 FQNNGV. The chain's CDR3 is CASSLGLQNEQFF. The CDR3 DNA reads as TGTGCCAGCAGTCTCGGACTTCAAAATGAGCAGTTCTTC.

The chain joins TRBV3-1 to TRBJ1-6; no reliable D call. Germline loops: CDR1 LGHDT, CDR2 YNNKEL (reference sequence). V was cut by 0 bases and J by 13 bases, with 19 bases left in between. This CDR3 has 16 amino acids. The CDR3 loop is CASSQDFGVGRLPLHF. The CDR3 DNA reads TGTGCCAGCAGCCAAGATTTCGGTGTCGGCAGGTTGCCCCTCCACTTT.